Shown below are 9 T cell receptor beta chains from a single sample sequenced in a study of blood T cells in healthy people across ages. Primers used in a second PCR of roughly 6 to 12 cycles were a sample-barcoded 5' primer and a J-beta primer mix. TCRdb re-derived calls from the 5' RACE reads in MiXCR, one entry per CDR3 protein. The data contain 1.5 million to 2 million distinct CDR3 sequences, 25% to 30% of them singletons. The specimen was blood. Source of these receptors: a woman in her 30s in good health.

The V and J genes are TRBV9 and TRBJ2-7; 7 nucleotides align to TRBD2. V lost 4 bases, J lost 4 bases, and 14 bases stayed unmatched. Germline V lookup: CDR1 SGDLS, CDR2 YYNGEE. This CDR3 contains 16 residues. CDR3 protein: CASSLSGDYPPYEQYF. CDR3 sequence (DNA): TGTGCCAGCAGCCTCAGCGGGGACTACCCCCCGTACGAGCAGTACTTC.

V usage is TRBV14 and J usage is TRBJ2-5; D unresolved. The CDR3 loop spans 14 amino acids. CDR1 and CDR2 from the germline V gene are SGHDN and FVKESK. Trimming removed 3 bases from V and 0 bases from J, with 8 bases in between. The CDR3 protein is CASSHLTNQETQYF. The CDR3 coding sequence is TGTGCCAGCAGCCATCTTACGAACCAAGAGACCCAGTACTTC.

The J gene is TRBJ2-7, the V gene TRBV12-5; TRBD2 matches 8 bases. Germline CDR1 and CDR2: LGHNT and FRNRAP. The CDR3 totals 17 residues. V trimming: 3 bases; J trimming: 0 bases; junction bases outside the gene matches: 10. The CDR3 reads CASGFLLAASSSYEQYF. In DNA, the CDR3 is TGTGCTAGTGGTTTTTTACTAGCGGCTTCGAGCTCCTACGAGCAGTACTTC.

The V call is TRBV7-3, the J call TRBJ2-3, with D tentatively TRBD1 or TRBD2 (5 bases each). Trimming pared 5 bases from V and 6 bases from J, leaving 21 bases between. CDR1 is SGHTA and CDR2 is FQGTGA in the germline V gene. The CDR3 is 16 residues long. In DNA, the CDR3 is TGTGCCAGCAGCCCGGGGACCAGTTCTTCATCCGATACGCAGTATTTT. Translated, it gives CASSPGTSSSSDTQYF.

This CDR3 reads CASQRGVAQPQHF. For the CDR3, the DNA is TGTGCCAGCCAAAGGGGGGTGGCTCAGCCCCAGCATTTT. The V gene is TRBV2, the J gene TRBJ1-5; TRBD1 is a possible D gene (6 bases). The CDR3 runs to 13 residues. V shed 8 bases and J shed 6 bases, with 14 bases lying between them. From germline, CDR1 is SNHLY and CDR2 FYNNEI.

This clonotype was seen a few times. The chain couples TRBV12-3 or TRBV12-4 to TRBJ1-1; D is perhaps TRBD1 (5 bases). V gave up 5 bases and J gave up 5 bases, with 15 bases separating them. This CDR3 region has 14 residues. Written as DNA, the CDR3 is TGTGCCAGCAGTCGGATGGGGGGAACTACTGAAGCTTTCTTT. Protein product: CASSRMGGTTEAFF.

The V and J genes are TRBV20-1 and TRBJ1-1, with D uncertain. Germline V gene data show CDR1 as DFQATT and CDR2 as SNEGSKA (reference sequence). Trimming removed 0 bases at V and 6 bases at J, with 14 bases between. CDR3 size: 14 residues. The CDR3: CSAREGSRMAEAFF. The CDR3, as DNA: TGCAGTGCTAGAGAAGGCAGCAGGATGGCTGAAGCTTTCTTT.

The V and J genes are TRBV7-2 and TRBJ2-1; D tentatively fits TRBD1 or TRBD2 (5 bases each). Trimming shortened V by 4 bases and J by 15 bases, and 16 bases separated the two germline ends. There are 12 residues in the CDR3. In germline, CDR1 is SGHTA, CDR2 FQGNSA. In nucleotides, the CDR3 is TGTGCCAGCAGCTCCTCCGGGACCTCGGCGTTCTTC. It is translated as CASSSSGTSAFF.

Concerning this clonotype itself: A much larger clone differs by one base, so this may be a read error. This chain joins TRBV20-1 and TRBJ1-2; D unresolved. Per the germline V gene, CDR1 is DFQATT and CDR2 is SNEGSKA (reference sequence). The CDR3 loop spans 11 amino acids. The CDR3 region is CGVQASYGYTF. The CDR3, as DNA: TGCGGTGTCCAGGCCTCTTATGGCTACACCTTC.